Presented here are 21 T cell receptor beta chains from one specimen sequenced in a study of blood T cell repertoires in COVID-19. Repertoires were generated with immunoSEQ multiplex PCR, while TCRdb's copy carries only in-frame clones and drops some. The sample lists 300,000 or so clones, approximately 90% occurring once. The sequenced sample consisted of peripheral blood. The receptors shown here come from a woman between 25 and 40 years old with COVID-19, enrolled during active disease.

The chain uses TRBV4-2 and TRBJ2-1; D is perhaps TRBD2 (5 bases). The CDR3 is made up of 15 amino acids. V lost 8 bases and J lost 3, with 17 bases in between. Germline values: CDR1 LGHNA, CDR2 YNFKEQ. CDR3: CASSRGAALYNEQFF. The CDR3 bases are TGTGCCAGCTCCCGGGGAGCGGCTCTCTACAATGAGCAGTTCTTC.

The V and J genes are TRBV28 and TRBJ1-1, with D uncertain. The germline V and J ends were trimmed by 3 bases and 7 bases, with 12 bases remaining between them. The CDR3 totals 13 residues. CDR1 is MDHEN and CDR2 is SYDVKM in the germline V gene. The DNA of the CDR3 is TGTGCCAGCAGTTTTCCTAAAGTCCGTGAAGCTTTCTTT. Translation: CASSFPKVREAFF.

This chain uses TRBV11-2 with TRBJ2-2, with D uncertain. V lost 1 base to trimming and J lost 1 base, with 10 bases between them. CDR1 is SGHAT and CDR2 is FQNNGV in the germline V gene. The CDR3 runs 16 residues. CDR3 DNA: TGTGCCAGCAGCTTAGTCGGCGGCTTGAACACCGGGGAGCTGTTTTTT. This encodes CASSLVGGLNTGELFF.

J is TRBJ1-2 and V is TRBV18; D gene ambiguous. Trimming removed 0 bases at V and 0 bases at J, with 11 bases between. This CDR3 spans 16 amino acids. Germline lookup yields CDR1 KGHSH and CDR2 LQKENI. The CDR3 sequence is CASSPPGGKSNYGYTF. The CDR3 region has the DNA TGTGCCAGCTCACCACCGGGCGGGAAATCTAACTATGGCTACACCTTC. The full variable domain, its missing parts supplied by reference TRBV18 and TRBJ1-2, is NAGVMQNPRHLVRRRGQEARLRCSPMKGHSHVYWYRQLPEEGLKFMVYLQKENIIDESGMPKERFSAEFPKEGPSILRIQQVVRGDSAAYFCASSPPGGKSNYGYTFGSGTRLTVV.

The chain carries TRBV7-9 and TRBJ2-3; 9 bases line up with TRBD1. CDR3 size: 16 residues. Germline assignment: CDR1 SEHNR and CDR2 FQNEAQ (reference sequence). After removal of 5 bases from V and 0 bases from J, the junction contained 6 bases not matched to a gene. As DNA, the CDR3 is TGTGCCAGCAGCCAATTCGGGACAGGGAGCACAGATACGCAGTATTTT. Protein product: CASSQFGTGSTDTQYF.

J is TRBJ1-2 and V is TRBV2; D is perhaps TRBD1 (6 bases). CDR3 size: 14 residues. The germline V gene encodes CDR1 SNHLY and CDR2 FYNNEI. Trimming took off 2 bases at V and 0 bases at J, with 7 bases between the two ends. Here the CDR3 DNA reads TGTGCCAGCAGTGAAAACAGGGCTAACTATGGCTACACCTTC. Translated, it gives CASSENRANYGYTF.

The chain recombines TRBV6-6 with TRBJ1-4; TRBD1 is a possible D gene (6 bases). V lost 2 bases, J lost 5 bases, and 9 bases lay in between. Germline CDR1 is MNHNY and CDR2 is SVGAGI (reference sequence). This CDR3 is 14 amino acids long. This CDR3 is CASSYRDINEKLFF. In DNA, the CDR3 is TGTGCCAGCAGTTACCGGGACATAAATGAAAAACTGTTTTTT.

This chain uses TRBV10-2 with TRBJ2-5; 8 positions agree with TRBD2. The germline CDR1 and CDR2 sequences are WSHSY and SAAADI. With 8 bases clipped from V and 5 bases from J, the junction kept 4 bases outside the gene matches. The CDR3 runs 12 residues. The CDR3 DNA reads TGCGCCAGCCGGGGACTAGGGGAGACCCAGTACTTC. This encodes CASRGLGETQYF.

This CDR3 is CASSFAGGRKTDTQYF. DNA of the CDR3: TGTGCCAGCAGCTTCGCCGGCGGGAGAAAGACAGATACGCAGTATTTT. The chain links TRBV7-8 to TRBJ2-3; 7 nucleotides line up with TRBD2. From germline, CDR1 is SGHVS and CDR2 FQNEAQ. This CDR3 has 16 residues. Trimming cost V 3 bases and J 3 bases; bases outside gene matches: 9.

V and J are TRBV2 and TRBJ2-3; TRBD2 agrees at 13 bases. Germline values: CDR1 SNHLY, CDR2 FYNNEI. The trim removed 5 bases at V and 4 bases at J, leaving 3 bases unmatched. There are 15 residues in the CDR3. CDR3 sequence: CASSLLAGGADTQYF. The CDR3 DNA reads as TGTGCCAGCAGTTTACTAGCGGGGGGGGCAGATACGCAGTATTTT.

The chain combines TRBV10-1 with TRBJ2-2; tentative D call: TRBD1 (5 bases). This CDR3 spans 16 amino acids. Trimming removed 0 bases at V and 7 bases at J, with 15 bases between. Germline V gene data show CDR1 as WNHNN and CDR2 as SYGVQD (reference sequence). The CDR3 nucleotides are TGCGCCAGCAGTGAGTCTACAGCAGGGTTGAACGGGGAGCTGTTTTTT. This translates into CASSESTAGLNGELFF.

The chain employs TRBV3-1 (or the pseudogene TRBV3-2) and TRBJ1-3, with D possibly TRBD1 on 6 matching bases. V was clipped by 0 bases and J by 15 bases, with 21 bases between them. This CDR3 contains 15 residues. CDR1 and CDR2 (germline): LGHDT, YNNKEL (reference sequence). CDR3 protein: CASSQDLTGTRQKYF. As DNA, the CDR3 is TGTGCCAGCAGCCAAGATCTAACAGGGACCAGACAAAAATATTTT.

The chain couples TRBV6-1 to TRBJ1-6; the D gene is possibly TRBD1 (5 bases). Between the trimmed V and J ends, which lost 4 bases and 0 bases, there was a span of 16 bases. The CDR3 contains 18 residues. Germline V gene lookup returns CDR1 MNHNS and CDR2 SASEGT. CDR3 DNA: TGTGCCAGCAGTGGGGGCCAGGTGACGAGCTCCTATAATTCACCCCTCCACTTT. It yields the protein CASSGGQVTSSYNSPLHF.

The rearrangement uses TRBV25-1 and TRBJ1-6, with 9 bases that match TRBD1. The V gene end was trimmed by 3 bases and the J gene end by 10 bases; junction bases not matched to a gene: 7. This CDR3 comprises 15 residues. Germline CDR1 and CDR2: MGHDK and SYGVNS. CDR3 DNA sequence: TGTGCCAGCAGTGATGGGGACAGGGAATGGTCACCCCTCCACTTT. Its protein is CASSDGDREWSPLHF.

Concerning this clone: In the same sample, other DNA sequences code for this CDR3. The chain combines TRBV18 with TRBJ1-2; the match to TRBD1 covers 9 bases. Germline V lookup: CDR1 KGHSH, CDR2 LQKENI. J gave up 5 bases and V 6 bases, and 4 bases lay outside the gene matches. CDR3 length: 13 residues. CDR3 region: CASSPGQGYGYTF. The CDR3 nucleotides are TGTGCCAGCTCCCCTGGACAGGGGTATGGCTACACCTTC.

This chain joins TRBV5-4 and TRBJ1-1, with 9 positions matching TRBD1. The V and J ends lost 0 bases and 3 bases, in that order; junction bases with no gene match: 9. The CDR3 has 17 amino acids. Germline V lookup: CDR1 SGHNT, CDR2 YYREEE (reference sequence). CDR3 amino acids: CASSLEGTGPPYTEAFF. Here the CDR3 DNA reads TGTGCCAGCAGCTTGGAAGGGACAGGGCCTCCGTACACTGAAGCTTTCTTT.

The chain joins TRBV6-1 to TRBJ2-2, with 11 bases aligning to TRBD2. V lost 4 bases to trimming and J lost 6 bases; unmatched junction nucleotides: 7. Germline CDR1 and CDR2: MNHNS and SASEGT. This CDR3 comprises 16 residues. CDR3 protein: CASSGTSGSSPGELFF. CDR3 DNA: TGTGCCAGCAGTGGTACTAGCGGGAGCTCCCCCGGGGAGCTGTTTTTT.

CDR3 in amino acids: CASSAEGAGRARDEQFF. DNA for the CDR3: TGTGCCAGCAGTGCGGAGGGTGCGGGGAGGGCCAGGGATGAGCAGTTCTTC. V usage is TRBV2 and J usage is TRBJ2-1, with 7 bases fitting TRBD2. The CDR3 loop spans 17 amino acids. Germline CDR1 SNHLY, CDR2 FYNNEI. J lost 8 bases, V lost 4 bases, and 17 bases had no gene match.

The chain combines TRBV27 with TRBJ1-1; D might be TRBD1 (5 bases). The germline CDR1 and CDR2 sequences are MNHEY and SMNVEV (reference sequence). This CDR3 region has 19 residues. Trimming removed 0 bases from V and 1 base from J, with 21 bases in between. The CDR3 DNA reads TGTGCCAGCAGTTTATCGGGGCCCGAGTTGGGACTGGGGAACACTGAAGCTTTCTTT. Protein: CASSLSGPELGLGNTEAFF.

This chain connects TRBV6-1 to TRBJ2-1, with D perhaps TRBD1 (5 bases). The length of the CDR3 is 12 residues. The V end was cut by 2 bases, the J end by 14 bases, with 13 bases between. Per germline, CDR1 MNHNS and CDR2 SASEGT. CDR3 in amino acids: CASSERGPLEFF. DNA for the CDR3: TGTGCCAGCAGTGAAAGGGGCCCCCTGGAGTTCTTC.

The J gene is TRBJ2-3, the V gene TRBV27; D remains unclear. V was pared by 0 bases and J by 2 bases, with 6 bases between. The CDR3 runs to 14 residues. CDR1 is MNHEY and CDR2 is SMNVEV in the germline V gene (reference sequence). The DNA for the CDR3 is TGTGCCAGCAGTTTATCGACAATCACAGATACGCAGTATTTT. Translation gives CASSLSTITDTQYF.